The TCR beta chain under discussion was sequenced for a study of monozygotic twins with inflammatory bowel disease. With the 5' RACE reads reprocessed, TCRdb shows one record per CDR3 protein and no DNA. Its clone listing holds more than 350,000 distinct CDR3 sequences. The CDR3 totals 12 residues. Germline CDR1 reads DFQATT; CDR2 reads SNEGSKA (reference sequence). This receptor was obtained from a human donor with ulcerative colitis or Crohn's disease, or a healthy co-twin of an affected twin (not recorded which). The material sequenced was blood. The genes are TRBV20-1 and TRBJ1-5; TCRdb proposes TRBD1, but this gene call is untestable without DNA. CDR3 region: CSSGTGNQPQHF.